The 28 T cell receptor beta chains listed next were all sequenced from one sample in a study of STAT3 mutations in large granular lymphocyte leukemia. Study findings and constraints: At least one immunodominant TCR beta clonotype appeared in every T-cell large granular lymphocyte leukemia patient.

The data were produced by immunoSEQ multiplex PCR, yet TCRdb's version contains in-frame clones alone and is incomplete. The sample has around 13,000 clones, 90% seen once. These TCRs' antigens remain unknown. Sequencing was carried out using peripheral blood mononuclear cells. These receptors came from a man aged 35-49 years with T-cell large granular lymphocyte leukemia. Some clones in this sample may be carry-over from other donors' samples.

The rearrangement uses TRBV5-1 and TRBJ2-4; 7 bases are shared with TRBD1. This CDR3 is built from 15 residues. V trimming: 1 base; J trimming: 5 bases; junction bases outside the gene matches: 6. Germline V gives CDR1 SGHRS, CDR2 YFSETQ. The CDR3 region is CASSLNLGGENIQYF. CDR3 DNA: TGCGCCAGCAGCTTGAATTTAGGGGGCGAAAACATTCAGTACTTC.

The chain recombines TRBV4-3 with TRBJ1-1, with D tentatively TRBD1 (5 bases). The CDR3 length is 17 residues. Trimming stripped 1 base from V and 3 bases from J, with 18 bases between. Per the germline V gene, CDR1 is LGHNA and CDR2 is YSLEER. CDR3 nucleotide sequence: TGCGCCAGCAGCCAAGGTCGGAGGGGATCAGCCGACACTGAAGCTTTCTTT. It is translated as CASSQGRRGSADTEAFF.

Only one count was recorded for this clone. The rearrangement joins TRBV13 to TRBJ2-2; D unclear. V was cut by 4 bases and J by 2 bases, with 2 bases left in between. The CDR3 runs to 12 residues. CDR1 PRHDT and CDR2 FYEKMQ come from the germline V gene (reference sequence). CDR3 in DNA: TGTGCCAGCAGCTCCAACACCGGGGAGCTGTTTTTT. Translation: CASSSNTGELFF.

The chain carries TRBV6-5 and TRBJ2-5; 9 bases map to TRBD1. V shed 6 bases and J 2 bases; nucleotides not matched to a gene: 1. This CDR3 contains 13 residues. Germline CDR1 reads MNHEY; CDR2 reads SVGAGI. For the CDR3, the DNA is TGTGCCAGCAGGGGGACAGGGCAAGAGACCCAGTACTTC. Translation gives CASRGTGQETQYF.

This chain joins TRBV28 and TRBJ1-6, with a weak D call TRBD1 (5 bases). The germline V gene has CDR1 MDHEN and CDR2 SYDVKM. V was shortened by 8 bases and J by 10 bases, with 12 bases between the two germline ends. The CDR3 runs to 12 residues. The CDR3 is CASGGKSSPLHF. CDR3 DNA sequence: TGTGCCAGCGGGGGGAAAAGCTCACCCCTCCACTTT.

This sequence joins TRBV27 and TRBJ1-2; D might be TRBD1 (6 bases). This CDR3 contains 13 residues. Trimming pared 5 bases from V and 4 bases from J, leaving 11 bases between. From germline, CDR1 is MNHEY and CDR2 SMNVEV (reference sequence). CDR3 amino acids: CASSPSGAYGYTF. CDR3 in DNA: TGTGCCAGCAGTCCCTCAGGGGCCTATGGCTACACCTTC.

The CDR3 region is CASSAPPPVEKLFF. The CDR3 DNA sequence: TGTGCCAGCAGTGCCCCACCCCCCGTTGAAAAACTGTTTTTT. The J gene is TRBJ1-4, the V gene TRBV25-1; D unclear. This CDR3 comprises 14 residues. Germline CDR1 reads MGHDK; CDR2 reads SYGVNS. V lost 4 bases, J lost 7 bases, and 13 bases lay in between.

The rearrangement links TRBV30 to TRBJ1-5; D is undetermined. Germline lookup yields CDR1 GTSNPN and CDR2 SVGIG (reference sequence). The CDR3 extends over 15 amino acids. Trimming stripped 1 base from V and 9 bases from J, with 19 bases between. The CDR3: CAWSEGPGLTWPQHF. DNA for the CDR3: TGTGCCTGGAGTGAAGGGCCAGGCCTTACTTGGCCCCAGCATTTT.

V usage is TRBV5-6 and J usage is TRBJ2-1; D gene ambiguous. Germline lookup yields CDR1 SGHDT and CDR2 YYEEEE. Trimming removed 4 bases from V and 2 bases from J, with 4 bases in between. This CDR3 comprises 12 residues. The DNA of the CDR3 is TGTGCCAGCAGCCTGGCCTACAATGAGCAGTTCTTC. This sequence encodes CASSLAYNEQFF.

This clone turned up a few times. The chain is built from TRBV18 and TRBJ1-6; D is unclear. Trimming removed 2 bases at V and 10 bases at J, with 12 bases between. Germline V gene sequence: CDR1 KGHSH, CDR2 LQKENI. CDR3 length: 14 residues. CDR3 nucleotides: TGTGCCAGCTCACCAGTCAACGGAGGCTCACCCCTCCACTTT. Translation gives CASSPVNGGSPLHF.

The chain employs TRBV5-1 and TRBJ1-2; no reliable D call. Germline CDR1 is SGHRS and CDR2 is YFSETQ. CDR3 size: 12 residues. V was cut by 7 bases and J by 8 bases, with 15 bases left in between. This chain's CDR3 is CASFNPGGGYTF. The CDR3, as DNA: TGCGCCAGCTTTAACCCGGGCGGCGGCTACACCTTC.

The V gene is TRBV10-3, the J gene TRBJ1-1, with 8 bases aligning to TRBD1. This CDR3 spans 15 amino acids. V trimming: 2 bases; J trimming: 1 base; junction bases outside the gene matches: 3. Germline loops: CDR1 ENHRY, CDR2 SYGVKD. CDR3 region: CAISEEGQGNTEAFF. As DNA, the CDR3 is TGTGCCATCAGTGAGGAAGGACAGGGGAACACTGAAGCTTTCTTT.

This clone was counted a single time. V and J are TRBV5-1 and TRBJ2-2; 7 bases line up with TRBD1. Germline loops: CDR1 SGHRS, CDR2 YFSETQ. The CDR3 contains 16 residues. V was clipped by 4 bases and J by 4 bases; unmatched bases: 10. CDR3 sequence: CASSLGIQGTTGELFF. The CDR3 DNA follows: TGCGCCAGCAGCCTGGGAATACAGGGGACCACCGGGGAGCTGTTTTTT.

J is TRBJ1-2 and V is TRBV15; D perhaps matches TRBD1 (6 bases). The V end lost 0 bases, the J end lost 10 bases, and 15 bases lay between the germline ends. This CDR3 has 14 residues. Germline loops: CDR1 LNHNV, CDR2 YYDKDF (reference sequence). The CDR3 reads CATSRESRRGTYTF. The CDR3 region has the DNA TGTGCCACCAGCAGAGAGTCGAGGAGGGGGACCTACACCTTC.

DNA for the CDR3: TGTGCCAGAAGCTCCCCTCCAGGCCTCTCTGGAAACACCATATATTTT. Encoded protein: CARSSPPGLSGNTIYF. The J gene is TRBJ1-3, the V gene TRBV5-3; D is unresolved. TRBV5-3 is an ORF, with its function uncertain. The ends were cut back, 3 bases at V and 0 bases at J, with 13 bases in the middle. The CDR3 extends over 16 amino acids.

The chain has TRBV7-2 and TRBJ1-5; D may be TRBD1 (6 bases). Per germline, CDR1 SGHTA and CDR2 FQGNSA. The CDR3 length is 15 residues. V was pared by 6 bases and J by 4 bases, with 16 bases between. The CDR3 region has the DNA TGTGCCAGCAGTCGGCGGGACATTCAAAATCAGCCCCAGCATTTT. Protein sequence: CASSRRDIQNQPQHF.

This clone is large. This rearrangement joins TRBV7-2 to TRBJ1-2; D gene ambiguous. The length of the CDR3 is 14 residues. The germline CDR1 and CDR2 sequences are SGHTA and FQGNSA. Trimming removed 2 bases from V and 1 base from J, with 8 bases in between. In DNA form, the CDR3 reads TGTGCCAGCAGCTTAACGGAGAGTAACTATGGCTACACCTTC. Protein: CASSLTESNYGYTF. The whole variable domain, remainder taken from reference TRBV7-2 and TRBJ1-2, is GAGVSQSPSNKVTEKGKDVELRCDPISGHTALYWYRQSLGQGLEFLIYFQGNSAPDKSGLPSDRFSAERTGGSVSTLTIQRTQQEDSAVYLCASSLTESNYGYTFGSGTRLTVV.

The genes are TRBV9 and TRBJ2-3; D perhaps matches TRBD1 (6 bases). V was cut by 4 bases and J by 8 bases, with 14 bases left in between. The CDR3 loop spans 13 amino acids. Germline CDR1 is SGDLS and CDR2 is YYNGEE. CDR3 nucleotide sequence: TGTGCCAGCAGCCCCCGGACAGCAGGTACGCAGTATTTT. It encodes CASSPRTAGTQYF.

The rearrangement joins TRBV15 to TRBJ2-7, with D possibly TRBD2 on 5 matching bases. CDR1 is LNHNV, CDR2 YYDKDF, per germline (reference sequence). V lost 2 bases and J 2 bases, leaving 16 bases between the germline ends. The CDR3 has 16 amino acids. CDR3 DNA: TGTGCCACCAGCAGATCCAATCGGGCCGGGACCTACGAGCAGTACTTC. It encodes CATSRSNRAGTYEQYF.

V usage is TRBV7-2 and J usage is TRBJ2-3; D may correspond to TRBD1 or TRBD2 (7 bases each). The CDR3 runs to 16 residues. V was shortened by 2 bases and J by 0 bases, with 12 bases between the two germline ends. CDR1 is SGHTA, CDR2 FQGNSA, per germline. CDR3 sequence: CASSLRGRGSTDTQYF. The CDR3 coding sequence is TGTGCCAGCAGCTTAAGGGGGCGGGGGAGCACAGATACGCAGTATTTT. Full variable domain (missing parts from reference TRBV7-2 and TRBJ2-3): GAGVSQSPSNKVTEKGKDVELRCDPISGHTALYWYRQSLGQGLEFLIYFQGNSAPDKSGLPSDRFSAERTGGSVSTLTIQRTQQEDSAVYLCASSLRGRGSTDTQYFGPGTRLTVL.

The V call is TRBV4-1, the J call TRBJ1-4; tentatively, D is TRBD1 (5 bases). V lost 2 bases, J lost 4 bases, and 11 bases lay in between. CDR1 and CDR2 from the germline V gene are MGHRA and YSYEKL. CDR3 length: 15 residues. For the CDR3, the DNA is TGCGCCAGCAGCCAACGCAGAGGGGATAATGAAAAACTGTTTTTT. Encoded protein: CASSQRRGDNEKLFF.

The rearrangement uses TRBV9 and TRBJ2-6; perhaps TRBD2 as D (5 bases). The CDR3 loop spans 17 amino acids. Per the germline V gene, CDR1 is SGDLS and CDR2 is YYNGEE. Trimming took 0 bases from V and 1 from J, leaving 11 bases between them. The CDR3 nucleotides read TGTGCCAGCAGCGTAGCAAGGTGGGAGTCTGGGGCCAACGTCCTGACTTTC. Translated: CASSVARWESGANVLTF.

This clone was recorded only once. The chain employs TRBV7-9 and TRBJ2-7, with a possible D match to TRBD2 (6 bases). The V and J ends lost 5 bases and 3 bases respectively, with 11 bases between them. The CDR3 totals 13 residues. Germline V gene sequence: CDR1 SEHNR, CDR2 FQNEAQ (reference sequence). CDR3 sequence: CASSLGTYYEQYF. CDR3 in DNA: TGTGCCAGCAGCCTCGGGACTTACTACGAGCAGTACTTC.

This chain links TRBV5-6 with TRBJ2-5; 8 nucleotides align to TRBD2. In germline, CDR1 is SGHDT, CDR2 YYEEEE. CDR3 size: 17 residues. V lost 3 bases and J lost 5; bases outside the gene matches: 15. The CDR3 coding sequence is TGTGCCAGCAGCTCGGCGGGGGGCGAGTCGTTTTGGGAGACCCAGTACTTC. This gives the protein CASSSAGGESFWETQYF.

This CDR3 is CASSRIPGQRNQPQHF. The CDR3 nucleotides are TGCGCCAGCAGCCGCATACCGGGACAGAGGAATCAGCCCCAGCATTTT. The rearrangement links TRBV4-3 to TRBJ1-5; TRBD1 matches at 7 bases. The CDR3 is 16 amino acids. V lost 4 bases, J lost 4 bases, and 10 bases stayed unmatched. Germline assignment: CDR1 LGHNA and CDR2 YSLEER.

There are a few counts of this clone. The rearrangement uses TRBV5-4 and TRBJ1-2; D ambiguous. The V gene's germline CDR1 is SGHNT and CDR2 YYREEE (reference sequence). CDR3 length: 13 residues. V lost 4 bases to trimming and J lost 2 bases, with 9 bases between them. CDR3 loop: CASSLTENYGYTF. In DNA, the CDR3 is TGTGCCAGCAGCCTAACAGAGAACTATGGCTACACCTTC. The full variable domain, rest sourced from reference TRBV5-4 and TRBJ1-2, is ETGVTQSPTHLIKTRGQQVTLRCSSQSGHNTVSWYQQALGQGPQFIFQYYREEENGRGNFPPRFSGLQFPNYSSELNVNALELDDSALYLCASSLTENYGYTFGSGTRLTVV.

The CDR3, as DNA: TGTGCCAGCAGCTTATGGGACAGTCTTACCTATGGCTACACCTTC. Encoded protein: CASSLWDSLTYGYTF. The chain links TRBV13 to TRBJ1-2; 7 nucleotides line up with TRBD1. CDR1 is PRHDT and CDR2 is FYEKMQ in the germline V gene (reference sequence). V was clipped by 2 bases and J by 4 bases; unmatched bases: 7. The CDR3 is 15 amino acids.

V is TRBV15 and J is TRBJ2-1; a weak D match, TRBD2 (6 bases). The germline CDR1 and CDR2 sequences are LNHNV and YYDKDF (reference sequence). CDR3 length: 11 amino acids. V shed 9 bases and J shed 4 bases, with 7 bases lying between them. CDR3 in DNA: TGTGCCACGGGGGGTTACAATGAGCAGTTCTTC. Its protein is CATGGYNEQFF.